This T cell receptor (beta chain) stems from a study of cytomegalovirus exposure and HLA in healthy donors. Study details: The same platform as the roughly 700 first-cohort repertoires was used for the 100 to 150 validation repertoires, a later analysis reported.

This CDR3 has 13 residues. Trimming at V came to 3 bases and at J to 5 bases, leaving 4 bases not matched to a gene. Looked up from germline, CDR1 is SGHNT and CDR2 is YYREEE (reference sequence). Of note for this clone: The antigen remains unidentified.

The assay was immunoSEQ multiplex PCR, and TCRdb's table has in-frame clones only and misses some. The sample contains some 66,000 clones, about 97% of which appear only once. Study conclusions and caveats: Most TCR sequences showed up rarely, but some public TCRs showed up in many donors. High sensitivity and specificity were reportedly achieved when the classifier diagnosed cytomegalovirus status. The tendency of first-cohort TCR clusters to co-occur in the 110 or so validation repertoires emerged from a later analysis.

This chain connects TRBV5-4 to TRBJ1-1; TRBD1 matches at 7 bases. Specimen: PBMCs. The receptor was derived from a young woman in good health and CMV-seropositive. The CDR3 protein is CASSSRGNTEAFF. The CDR3 region has the DNA TGTGCCAGCAGCTCCAGGGGGAATACTGAAGCTTTCTTT.